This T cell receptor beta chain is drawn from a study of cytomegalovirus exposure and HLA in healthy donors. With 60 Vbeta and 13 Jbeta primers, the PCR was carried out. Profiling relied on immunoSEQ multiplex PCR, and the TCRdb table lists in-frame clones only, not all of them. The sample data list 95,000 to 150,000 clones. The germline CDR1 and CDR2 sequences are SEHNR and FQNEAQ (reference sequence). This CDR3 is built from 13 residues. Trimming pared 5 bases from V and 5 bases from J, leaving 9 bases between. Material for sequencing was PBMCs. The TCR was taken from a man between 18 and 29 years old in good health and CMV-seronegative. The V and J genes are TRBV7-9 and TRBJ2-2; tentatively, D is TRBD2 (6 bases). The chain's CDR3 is CASSAGLTGELFF. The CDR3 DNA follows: TGTGCCAGCAGCGCAGGACTAACCGGGGAGCTGTTTTTT. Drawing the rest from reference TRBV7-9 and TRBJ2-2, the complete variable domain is DTGVSQNPRHKITKRGQNVTFRCDPISEHNRLYWYRQTLGQGPEFLTYFQNEAQLEKSRLLSDRFSAERPKGSFSTLEIQRTEQGDSAMYLCASSAGLTGELFFGEGSRLTVL.